This paragraph covers one T cell receptor beta chain sequence. Its antigen is currently unknown. The data belong to a study of cytomegalovirus exposure and HLA in healthy donors. The PCR ran on 60 Vbeta and 13 Jbeta primers. Assay: immunoSEQ multiplex PCR; the TCRdb copy retains only in-frame clones and omits some. The table lists about 130,000 clones, 70% to 80% of them singletons. Broader study findings: Sequences of the TCR beta chain were said to predict the HLA-A and HLA-B alleles of most subjects accurately. By HLA locus, TCR association rates varied in a later analysis, with DRB1 showing the most and HLA-C the fewest. Most TCR sequences were seen very rarely across donors, but some public TCRs occurred in many.

V shed 4 bases and J 5 bases; nucleotides not matched to a gene: 6. The CDR3 is 15 amino acids. Germline values: CDR1 LNHDA, CDR2 SQIVND (reference sequence). The chain recombines TRBV19 with TRBJ1-2; 11 nucleotides line up with TRBD1. Material: PBMCs. This sequence originates from a man in his forties or fifties in good health and CMV-seronegative. The CDR3 loop is CASSTDRGPWYGYTF. The CDR3 bases are TGTGCCAGTAGTACGGACAGGGGGCCGTGGTATGGCTACACCTTC.